The entry below gives a single T cell receptor beta chain sequence along with its context. The data derive from a study of blood T cell repertoires in COVID-19. Original data processing: Estimates of nucleated cell counts were drawn from the amplification of reference gene primers. Using immunoSEQ multiplex PCR, the repertoire was profiled, and TCRdb retains in-frame clones only, with some absent. D and trimming were read from the DNA, whereas the V and J calls and clone size are those reported in that table. The data show around 200,000 clones, around 84% seen once. The CDR3 is 14 amino acids. Germline-derived CDR1 and CDR2 are MNHEY and SVGEGT. Trimming shortened V by 2 bases and J by 6 bases, and 13 bases separated the two germline ends.

The sequenced sample consisted of peripheral blood. V and J are TRBV6-2 or TRBV6-3 and TRBJ1-2; TRBD1 might be the D (6 bases). The sequence was collected from a man aged 40-50 years with active or convalescent COVID-19. The CDR3 DNA is TGTGCCAGCAGTTACGGGGGACGACAGGATGGCTACACCTTC. The encoded protein is CASSYGGRQDGYTF.